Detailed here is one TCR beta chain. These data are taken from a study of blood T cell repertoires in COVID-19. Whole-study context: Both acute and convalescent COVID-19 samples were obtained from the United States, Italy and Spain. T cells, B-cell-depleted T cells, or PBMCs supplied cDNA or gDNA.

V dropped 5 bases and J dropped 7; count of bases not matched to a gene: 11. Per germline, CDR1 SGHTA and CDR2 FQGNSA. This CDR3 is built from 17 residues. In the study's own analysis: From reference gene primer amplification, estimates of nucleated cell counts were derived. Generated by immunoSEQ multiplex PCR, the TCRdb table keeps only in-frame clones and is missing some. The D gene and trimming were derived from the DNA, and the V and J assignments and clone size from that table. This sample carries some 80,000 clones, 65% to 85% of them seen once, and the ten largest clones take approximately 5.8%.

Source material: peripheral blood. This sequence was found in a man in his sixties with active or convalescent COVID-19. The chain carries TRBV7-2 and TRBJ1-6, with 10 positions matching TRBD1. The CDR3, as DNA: TGTGCCAGCAGCCCAAGGTTGGGACAGGGGCTAAATTCACCCCTCCACTTT. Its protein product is CASSPRLGQGLNSPLHF.